These 14 T cell receptor beta chains share one sample of origin, sequenced in a study of OX40 agonist ivuxolimab in advanced cancers. Assay: immunoSEQ multiplex PCR; the TCRdb copy retains only in-frame clones and omits some. The profile shows about 30,000 clones, about 80% of them singletons. The input for sequencing was CD4+ or CD8+ T cells sorted from blood, taken in a trial of the OX40 agonist ivuxolimab. Receptors originate from an adult with an advanced solid tumor such as melanoma, head and neck, liver or kidney cancer.

The chain recombines TRBV7-9 with TRBJ2-3, with 12 bases matching TRBD2. The CDR3 consists of 14 residues. The germline V gene encodes CDR1 SEHNR and CDR2 FQNEAQ (reference sequence). Trimming at V came to 4 bases and at J to 4 bases, leaving 0 bases not matched to a gene. CDR3 bases: TGTGCCAGCAGCTCTAGCGGGGGGGCAGATACGCAGTATTTT. Translation: CASSSSGGADTQYF. Variable domain in full (rest from reference TRBV7-9 and TRBJ2-3): DTGVSQNPRHKITKRGQNVTFRCDPISEHNRLYWYRQTLGQGPEFLTYFQNEAQLEKSRLLSDRFSAERPKGSFSTLEIQRTEQGDSAMYLCASSSSGGADTQYFGPGTRLTVL.

The V and J genes are TRBV5-5 and TRBJ2-1; 9 bases line up with TRBD1. V dropped 2 bases and J dropped 2; count of bases not matched to a gene: 2. CDR1 is SGHKS, CDR2 YYEKEE, per germline (reference sequence). This CDR3 spans 15 amino acids. This chain's CDR3 is CASSLWTGAYNEQFF. CDR3 DNA sequence: TGTGCCAGCAGCTTATGGACAGGGGCCTACAATGAGCAGTTCTTC.

The chain recombines TRBV9 with TRBJ2-7; TRBD2 matches 7 bases. Germline V gene data show CDR1 as SGDLS and CDR2 as YYNGEE. Trimming at V came to 0 bases and at J to 2 bases, leaving 11 bases not matched to a gene. The CDR3 runs to 17 residues. The CDR3 protein is CASSVGSSGMGTYEQYF. CDR3 coding DNA: TGTGCCAGCAGCGTAGGCTCTAGCGGCATGGGGACCTACGAGCAGTACTTC. Based on the CDR3 plus reference TRBV9 and TRBJ2-7, the full variable domain is DSGVTQTPKHLITATGQRVTLRCSPRSGDLSVYWYQQSLDQGLQFLIQYYNGEERAKGNILERFSAQQFPDLHSELNLSSLELGDSALYFCASSVGSSGMGTYEQYFGPGTRLTVT.

This clone turned up a few times. This chain uses TRBV6-6 with TRBJ2-7; D possibly uses TRBD1 or TRBD2 (7 bases each). The CDR3 spans 15 residues. CDR1 and CDR2 (germline): MNHNY, SVGAGI (reference sequence). The ends were cut back, 5 bases at V and 5 bases at J, with 19 bases in the middle. The DNA of the CDR3 is TGTGCCAGCAGTCTCCCCCTGACAGGGAGGGACGAGCAGTACTTC. Protein sequence: CASSLPLTGRDEQYF.

V usage is TRBV5-1 and J usage is TRBJ2-1; tentative D call: TRBD2 (6 bases). This CDR3 is 17 amino acids long. CDR1 SGHRS and CDR2 YFSETQ come from the germline V gene. V was shortened by 1 base and J by 4 bases, with 18 bases between the two germline ends. The CDR3 protein is CASSLSGSSGPYNEQFF. For the CDR3, the DNA is TGCGCCAGCAGCTTGTCCGGATCCAGCGGGCCGTACAATGAGCAGTTCTTC.

V gene TRBV19 combines with J gene TRBJ1-2; 11 nucleotides line up with TRBD1. The germline V gene has CDR1 LNHDA and CDR2 SQIVND (reference sequence). V trimming: 3 bases; J trimming: 5 bases; junction bases outside the gene matches: 11. The CDR3 runs 17 residues. The chain's CDR3 is CASSIGTGGWVGYGYTF. The CDR3 DNA reads TGTGCCAGTAGTATCGGGACAGGGGGTTGGGTTGGGTATGGCTACACCTTC. Full variable domain (outside the CDR3, taken from reference TRBV19 and TRBJ1-2): DGGITQSPKYLFRKEGQNVTLSCEQNLNHDAMYWYRQDPGQGLRLIYYSQIVNDFQKGDIAEGYSVSREKKESFPLTVTSAQKNPTAFYLCASSIGTGGWVGYGYTFGSGTRLTVV.

The chain carries TRBV28 and TRBJ2-6; either TRBD1 or TRBD2 may fit D (5 bases each). The V gene's germline CDR1 is MDHEN and CDR2 SYDVKM. This CDR3 has 15 residues. Between the trimmed V and J ends, which lost 4 bases and 0 bases, there was a span of 7 bases. The CDR3 here is CASSSGTSGANVLTF. The CDR3 nucleotides read TGTGCCAGCAGTTCGGGGACCTCTGGGGCCAACGTCCTGACTTTC.

J is TRBJ2-2 and V is TRBV6-4; D perhaps matches TRBD2 (5 bases). V lost 6 bases, J lost 5 bases, and 13 bases lay in between. CDR3 length: 14 residues. From germline, CDR1 is MRHNA and CDR2 SNTAGT. CDR3 residues: CASRALAETGELFF. The CDR3 DNA reads as TGTGCCAGCAGAGCTCTAGCAGAAACCGGGGAGCTGTTTTTT.

The chain joins TRBV7-7 to TRBJ2-5; 7 positions match TRBD2. Germline CDR1 and CDR2: SSHAT and FNYEAQ (reference sequence). V lost 5 bases and J lost 2; bases outside the gene matches: 5. The CDR3 loop spans 14 amino acids. CDR3 in DNA: TGTGCCAGCAGCGTCTCTAGCGGACAAGAGACCCAGTACTTC. Protein: CASSVSSGQETQYF.

This sequence joins TRBV27 and TRBJ1-2; possible D gene TRBD1, 5 bases. Germline CDR1 MNHEY, CDR2 SMNVEV (reference sequence). V shed 6 bases and J shed 7 bases, with 18 bases lying between them. The CDR3 is 14 residues long. CDR3 DNA: TGTGCCAGCAGGACGACCGGGACCCAGGGTGGCTACACCTTC. Its translation: CASRTTGTQGGYTF.

The chain recombines TRBV7-9 with TRBJ2-2; 10 nucleotides agree with TRBD1. Germline V gene lookup returns CDR1 SEHNR and CDR2 FQNEAQ (reference sequence). The CDR3 length is 18 residues. With V trimmed by 6 bases and J by 4 bases, 14 bases remained unmatched. In DNA, the CDR3 is TGTGCCAGCAGGCAATTCCGCGGACAGGGGGTGAGCACCGGGGAGCTGTTTTTT. It encodes CASRQFRGQGVSTGELFF.

The chain combines TRBV21-1 with TRBJ2-7. TRBV21-1 is termed a pseudogene. There are 12 residues in the CDR3. The CDR3 nucleotides read TGTGCCAGCAGTAAGAATCGCTACGAGCAGTACTTC. It yields the protein CASSKNRYEQYF.

This sequence joins TRBV9 and TRBJ1-2; 9 positions agree with TRBD1. CDR1 is SGDLS and CDR2 is YYNGEE in the germline V gene. V lost 3 bases and J lost 5; bases outside the gene matches: 8. CDR3 length: 15 residues. In DNA form, the CDR3 reads TGTGCCAGCAGCGAATGGACAGGGGAGGGATATGGCTACACCTTC. It translates to CASSEWTGEGYGYTF.

The chain joins TRBV7-2 to TRBJ2-4, with no clear D. Germline CDR1 and CDR2: SGHTA and FQGNSA. V was cut by 1 base and J by 4 bases, with 8 bases left in between. The CDR3 has 14 amino acids. This chain's CDR3 is CASSLGSGKNIQYF. CDR3 bases: TGTGCCAGCAGCTTAGGGTCGGGTAAAAACATTCAGTACTTC.